This TCR beta chain was documented in a study of blood T cell repertoires in COVID-19. Study details: T cells, B-cell-depleted T cells, or PBMCs supplied cDNA or gDNA.

Assay: immunoSEQ multiplex PCR; the TCRdb copy retains only in-frame clones and omits some. The sample lists 150,000 or so clones, roughly 90% occurring once. With 0 bases removed from V and 7 bases from J, the gap between germline ends came to 7 bases. Germline CDR1 SGHTA, CDR2 FQGTGA. CDR3 length: 13 amino acids. The sequence came from a woman aged 25-40 years with acute COVID-19. Sample: PBMCs or T cells enriched from blood (not recorded which). This chain uses TRBV7-3 with TRBJ2-1, with D perhaps TRBD2 (6 bases). CDR3 nucleotide sequence: TGTGCCAGCAGCTTAACGGGGGGAAATGAGCAGTTCTTC. As protein: CASSLTGGNEQFF.